The T cell receptor (beta chain) under discussion was sequenced for a study of beta chain features in type 1 diabetes. Every bit of the isolated RNA underwent reverse transcription, so sequencing read expressed TCRB transcripts. Clones were sequenced by immunoSEQ multiplex PCR, and TCRdb holds only the in-frame ones, with some missing. The table lists under 200,000 clones, 7.5% to 9.5% of them singletons, with about 2.5% in the top ten. The CDR3 has 15 amino acids. Trimming cost V 4 bases and J 8 bases; bases outside gene matches: 8. From germline, CDR1 is SGHTA and CDR2 FQGNSA. This chain connects TRBV7-2 to TRBJ1-6; 7 bases are a match to TRBD1. Sequencing was performed on central memory CD4+ T cells from blood. The TCR comes from a woman aged 18-35 years in good health. The CDR3 is CASSWRQGFDSPLHF. CDR3 DNA sequence: TGTGCCAGCAGCTGGAGACAGGGCTTCGATTCACCCCTCCACTTT.